These T cell receptor beta chains were read from a single sample in a study of blood T cell repertoires in COVID-19. Clones were read by immunoSEQ multiplex PCR, and TCRdb kept only the in-frame ones, dropping some. The table includes about 120,000 clones, roughly 90% detected once. Input material: peripheral blood. The receptors here all came from a man between 60 and 75 years old with COVID-19, enrolled during active disease. Each CDR3 is given with its conserved first and last residue. A D gene is named only where the DNA matches it firmly. Rows may omit the clone size; those that give it use once, few, many or a size class.

clone_size: NA; d_call: TRBD2; v_call: TRBV7-2; j_call: TRBJ2-3; cdr3_nt: TGTGCCAGCAGCTTAGCGCCTAGCGGGAGAGGGCCAGATACGCAGTATTTT; cdr3_aa: CASSLAPSGRGPDTQYF
clone_size: NA; d_call: NA; v_call: TRBV10-3; j_call: TRBJ1-2; cdr3_nt: TGTGCCATCAGTGAGGTGACGGGTAACTATGGCTACACCTTC; cdr3_aa: CAISEVTGNYGYTF
clone_size: NA; d_call: NA; v_call: TRBV5-4; j_call: TRBJ2-7; cdr3_nt: TGTGCCAGCAGCTTTGGATGGAGCTACGAGCAGTACTTC; cdr3_aa: CASSFGWSYEQYF
clone_size: once; d_call: NA; v_call: TRBV10-2; j_call: TRBJ2-2; cdr3_nt: TGCGCCAGCCGAGCACCGGGAGAGGACACCGGGGAGCTGTTTTTT; cdr3_aa: CASRAPGEDTGELFF
clone_size: NA; d_call: NA; v_call: TRBV9; j_call: TRBJ1-1; cdr3_nt: TGTGCCAGCAGCGATTACCCAGGGATGAGAAACACTGAAGCTTTCTTT; cdr3_aa: CASSDYPGMRNTEAFF
clone_size: NA; d_call: TRBD1; v_call: TRBV3-1/TRBV3-2; j_call: TRBJ1-5; cdr3_nt: TGTGCCAGCAGCCAAGATGGAGGTTCGAGGGGGCCGGACAATCAGCCCCAGCATTTT; cdr3_aa: CASSQDGGSRGPDNQPQHF
clone_size: NA; d_call: NA; v_call: TRBV4-1; j_call: TRBJ1-4; cdr3_nt: TGCGCCAGCAGCCAAGGGGAGGGGGAAAATGAAAAACTGTTTTTT; cdr3_aa: CASSQGEGENEKLFF
clone_size: NA; d_call: TRBD1; v_call: TRBV6-5; j_call: TRBJ1-1; cdr3_nt: TGTGCCAGCAGTTACGGACAGGGTTGGACTGAAGCTTTCTTT; cdr3_aa: CASSYGQGWTEAFF
clone_size: once; d_call: TRBD2; v_call: TRBV30; j_call: TRBJ2-6; cdr3_nt: TGTGCCTGGATAGCGGGCGGGGCAGGGGCCAACGTCCTGACTTTC; cdr3_aa: CAWIAGGAGANVLTF
clone_size: NA; d_call: NA; v_call: TRBV4-1; j_call: TRBJ1-4; cdr3_nt: TGCGCCAGCAGCCAATTTGGGCAGGGCGGTGAAAAACTGTTTTTT; cdr3_aa: CASSQFGQGGEKLFF
clone_size: NA; d_call: NA; v_call: TRBV30; j_call: TRBJ2-5; cdr3_nt: TGTGCCTGGAGTCGGGGGGCGGAAGAGACCCAGTACTTC; cdr3_aa: CAWSRGAEETQYF
clone_size: NA; d_call: TRBD2; v_call: TRBV7-8; j_call: TRBJ2-1; cdr3_nt: TGTGCCAGCAGCCAGACTAGCGGGGGGGACAATGAGCAGTTCTTC; cdr3_aa: CASSQTSGGDNEQFF
clone_size: NA; d_call: NA; v_call: TRBV9; j_call: TRBJ2-2; cdr3_nt: TGTGCCAGCAGCGTAGCCCCCCGGAGCGGTGCGAACACCGGGGAGCTGTTTTTT; cdr3_aa: CASSVAPRSGANTGELFF
clone_size: NA; d_call: NA; v_call: TRBV5-5; j_call: TRBJ1-2; cdr3_nt: TGTGCCAGCAGCTTGGCCTGGGGCACGACAATCTATGGCTACACCTTC; cdr3_aa: CASSLAWGTTIYGYTF
clone_size: once; d_call: TRBD2; v_call: TRBV6-6; j_call: TRBJ2-2; cdr3_nt: TGTGCCAGCGGGAGTAGCGGGAGGGCCGGGGAGCTGTTTTTT; cdr3_aa: CASGSSGRAGELFF
clone_size: once; d_call: TRBD2; v_call: TRBV7-3; j_call: TRBJ2-7; cdr3_nt: TGTGCCAGCAGCGAGGGGCCTAGCGGGCTCCTGCACTTC; cdr3_aa: CASSEGPSGLLHF
clone_size: NA; d_call: TRBD1; v_call: TRBV13; j_call: TRBJ2-7; cdr3_nt: TGTGCCAGCAGCTTAGGGGACAGGGGAGGGTCTAGGGACGAGCAGTACTTC; cdr3_aa: CASSLGDRGGSRDEQYF
clone_size: few; d_call: TRBD1; v_call: TRBV5-6; j_call: TRBJ2-7; cdr3_nt: TGTGCCAGCAGTCCCGGGACAGGGGTCTACGAGCAGTACTTC; cdr3_aa: CASSPGTGVYEQYF
clone_size: NA; d_call: NA; v_call: TRBV30; j_call: TRBJ1-6; cdr3_nt: TGTGCCTGGAGTGAAATACAGTCACCCCTCCACTTT; cdr3_aa: CAWSEIQSPLHF
clone_size: NA; d_call: TRBD1; v_call: TRBV23-1; j_call: TRBJ2-7; cdr3_nt: TGCGCCAGCAGCCCCACCGGGACAGCTTGCTACGAGCAGTACTTC; cdr3_aa: CASSPTGTACYEQYF
clone_size: NA; d_call: NA; v_call: TRBV30; j_call: TRBJ2-7; cdr3_nt: TGTGCCTGGTTTCCTAGTGGATCGACCTACGAGCAGTACTTC; cdr3_aa: CAWFPSGSTYEQYF
clone_size: NA; d_call: TRBD1; v_call: TRBV30; j_call: TRBJ1-2; cdr3_nt: TGTGCCTGGACAGGGGGGTATGGCTACACCTTC; cdr3_aa: CAWTGGYGYTF
clone_size: once; d_call: NA; v_call: TRBV10-3; j_call: TRBJ1-1; cdr3_nt: TGTGCGGGGGGGAGAAAGAACACTGAAGCTTTCTTT; cdr3_aa: CAGGRKNTEAFF
clone_size: NA; d_call: NA; v_call: TRBV4-3; j_call: TRBJ2-5; cdr3_nt: TGCGCCAGCAGCCAAGATCTAGCGGAGACCCAGTACTTC; cdr3_aa: CASSQDLAETQYF
clone_size: NA; d_call: TRBD2; v_call: TRBV11-3; j_call: TRBJ2-2; cdr3_nt: TGTGCCAGCAGCACAATCCGGACTAGCGGGACCACCGGGGAGCTGTTTTTT; cdr3_aa: CASSTIRTSGTTGELFF
clone_size: NA; d_call: NA; v_call: TRBV13; j_call: TRBJ2-7; cdr3_nt: TGTGCCAGCAGCTTGTCCCCGGGGGAGCAGTACTTC; cdr3_aa: CASSLSPGEQYF
clone_size: NA; d_call: NA; v_call: TRBV9; j_call: TRBJ1-4; cdr3_nt: TGTGCCAGCAGCCTAAAAGCTGCAACTAATGAAAAACTGTTTTTT; cdr3_aa: CASSLKAATNEKLFF
clone_size: NA; d_call: NA; v_call: TRBV25-1; j_call: TRBJ1-1; cdr3_nt: TGTGCCAGCAGTGAATATCGAAGCGCTGAAGCTTTCTTT; cdr3_aa: CASSEYRSAEAFF
clone_size: NA; d_call: NA; v_call: TRBV24-1; j_call: TRBJ2-3; cdr3_nt: TGTGCCACCAGTGGGGGAGGTGACGCCGTACGAGAGAGCACAGATACGCAGTATTTT; cdr3_aa: CATSGGGDAVRESTDTQYF
clone_size: NA; d_call: TRBD1; v_call: TRBV18; j_call: TRBJ1-2; cdr3_nt: TGTGCCAGCTCACCGAGGGACAGGGAGGGCGGCTACACCTTC; cdr3_aa: CASSPRDREGGYTF
clone_size: NA; d_call: TRBD1; v_call: TRBV18; j_call: TRBJ2-7; cdr3_nt: TGTGCCAGCTCCGGGACAGGGGGTTACGAGCAGTACTTC; cdr3_aa: CASSGTGGYEQYF
clone_size: NA; d_call: NA; v_call: TRBV9; j_call: TRBJ1-6; cdr3_nt: TGTGCCAGCAGCGTGACAGGATACGGTTCACCCCTCCACTTT; cdr3_aa: CASSVTGYGSPLHF
clone_size: NA; d_call: NA; v_call: TRBV7-2; j_call: TRBJ1-6; cdr3_nt: TGTGCCAGCAGCTTAGCGGGGGCTTCGAATTCACCCCTCCACTTT; cdr3_aa: CASSLAGASNSPLHF
clone_size: NA; d_call: NA; v_call: TRBV10-3; j_call: TRBJ1-2; cdr3_nt: TGTGCCATCAGCGCGGTCGGGTTAGGTGGCTACACCTTC; cdr3_aa: CAISAVGLGGYTF
clone_size: NA; d_call: NA; v_call: TRBV19; j_call: TRBJ1-5; cdr3_nt: TGTGCCAGTAAATCCGGGGACAATCAGCCCCAGCATTTT; cdr3_aa: CASKSGDNQPQHF
clone_size: NA; d_call: NA; v_call: TRBV27; j_call: TRBJ1-5; cdr3_nt: TGTGCCAGCAGTCTGTTCCCCTATAGCAATCAGCCCCAGCATTTT; cdr3_aa: CASSLFPYSNQPQHF
clone_size: few; d_call: NA; v_call: TRBV7-2; j_call: TRBJ2-7; cdr3_nt: TGTGCCAGCAGCTTAGTGGCGGGATCGGCCTACGAGCAGTACTTC; cdr3_aa: CASSLVAGSAYEQYF